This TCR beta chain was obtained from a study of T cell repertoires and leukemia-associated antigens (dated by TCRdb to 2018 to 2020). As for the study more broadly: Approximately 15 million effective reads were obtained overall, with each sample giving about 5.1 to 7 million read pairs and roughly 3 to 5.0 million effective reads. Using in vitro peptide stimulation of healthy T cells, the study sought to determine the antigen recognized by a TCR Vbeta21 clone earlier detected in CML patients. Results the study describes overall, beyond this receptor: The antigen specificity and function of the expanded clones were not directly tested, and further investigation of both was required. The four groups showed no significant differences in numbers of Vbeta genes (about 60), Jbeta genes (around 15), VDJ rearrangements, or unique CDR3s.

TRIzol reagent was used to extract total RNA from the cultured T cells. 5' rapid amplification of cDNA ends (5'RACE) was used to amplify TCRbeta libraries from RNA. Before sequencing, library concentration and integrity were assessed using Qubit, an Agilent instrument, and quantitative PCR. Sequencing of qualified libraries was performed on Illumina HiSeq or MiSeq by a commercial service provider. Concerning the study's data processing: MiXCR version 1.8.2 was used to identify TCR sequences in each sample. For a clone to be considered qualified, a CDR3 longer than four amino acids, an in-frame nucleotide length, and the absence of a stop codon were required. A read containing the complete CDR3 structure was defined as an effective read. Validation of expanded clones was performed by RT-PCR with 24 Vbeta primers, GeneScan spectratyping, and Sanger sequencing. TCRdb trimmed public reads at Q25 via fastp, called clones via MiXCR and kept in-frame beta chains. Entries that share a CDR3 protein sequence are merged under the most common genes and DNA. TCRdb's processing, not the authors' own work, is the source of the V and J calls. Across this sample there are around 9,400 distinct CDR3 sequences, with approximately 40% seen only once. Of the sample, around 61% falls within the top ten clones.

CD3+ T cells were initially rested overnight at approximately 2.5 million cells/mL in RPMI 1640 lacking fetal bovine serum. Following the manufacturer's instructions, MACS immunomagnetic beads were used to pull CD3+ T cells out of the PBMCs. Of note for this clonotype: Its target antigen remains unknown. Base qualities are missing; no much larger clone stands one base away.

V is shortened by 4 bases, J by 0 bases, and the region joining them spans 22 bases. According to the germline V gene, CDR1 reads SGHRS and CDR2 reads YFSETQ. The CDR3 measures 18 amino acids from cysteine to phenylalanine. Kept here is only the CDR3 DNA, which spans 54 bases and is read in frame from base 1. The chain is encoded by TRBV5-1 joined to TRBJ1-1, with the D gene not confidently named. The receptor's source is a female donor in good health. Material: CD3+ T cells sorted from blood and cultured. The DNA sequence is TGCGCCAGCAGCCCGCCGGAGAGTACGGAGACCCTGAACACTGAAGCTTTCTTT. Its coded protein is CASSPPESTETLNTEAFF. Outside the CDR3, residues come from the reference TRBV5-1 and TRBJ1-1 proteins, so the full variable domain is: KAGVTQTPRYLIKTRGQQVTLSCSPISGHRSVSWYQQTPGQGLQFLFEYFSETQRNKGNFPGRFSGRQFSNSRSEMNVSTLELGDSALYLCASSPPESTETLNTEAFFGQGTRLTVV.